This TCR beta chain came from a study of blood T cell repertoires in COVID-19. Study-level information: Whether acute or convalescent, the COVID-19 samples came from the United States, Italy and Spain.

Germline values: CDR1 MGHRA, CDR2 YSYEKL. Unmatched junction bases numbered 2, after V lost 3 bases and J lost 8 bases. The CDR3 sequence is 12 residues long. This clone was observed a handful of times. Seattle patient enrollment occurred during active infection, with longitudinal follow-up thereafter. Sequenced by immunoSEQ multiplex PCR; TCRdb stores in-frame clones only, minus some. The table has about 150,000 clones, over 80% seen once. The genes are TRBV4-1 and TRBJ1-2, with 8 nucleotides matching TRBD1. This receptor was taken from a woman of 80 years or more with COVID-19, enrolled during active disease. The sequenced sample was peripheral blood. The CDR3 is CASSHDRGGYTF. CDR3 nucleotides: TGCGCCAGCAGCCATGACAGGGGAGGCTACACCTTC.